Described below is a single TCR beta chain sequence and its context. It lacks a known antigen. No clone much larger than this one lies a single base away; base qualities are absent. Looking up the germline V gene yields CDR1 LGHNA and CDR2 YNFKEQ. Germline trimming amounts to 1 base on V and 3 bases on J, with 12 as the count of junction bases outside the gene matches. The CDR3 contains 19 residues, cysteine and phenylalanine counted. CDR3 DNA is the only sequence kept; it has 57 bases, read in frame from the first base. The entry originates in a study of blood T cell repertoires in COVID-19 (dated by TCRdb to 2020 to 2022). Regarding the complete study: Collaborator samples came from the United States, Italy and Spain and covered acute and convalescent phases of COVID-19. The dataset comprised deeply sampled blood TCRbeta repertoires from subjects exposed to, actively infected with, or recovered from COVID-19. Samples were obtained from the ongoing ImmuneRACE study (first 160 participants) and from some 1,300 subjects provided by 6 global collaborators. The repertoires were made available in a free public database intended to serve as a resource for research on the immune response to SARS-CoV-2. The prospective study material was composed of cDNA or gDNA derived from T cells, B-cell-depleted T cells, or PBMCs. Sample metadata almost always included a de-identified subject ID, COVID-19 status, age in years and sex. Where available, HLA class I and class II types were taken from metadata supplied by the sample provider and were not determined by assay-based typing. Summary of the overall study and its limitations: The quantity of clinical and demographic metadata differed by source and by participant and was supplied without curation.

In Seattle, one collaborating source enrolled patients while the infection was active and tracked those patients longitudinally over the course of disease. Each collaborating institution followed its own protocols to collect whole blood in K2EDTA tubes. For TCRbeta analysis, collaborators shipped samples as frozen whole blood, isolated PBMCs, or DNA extracted from either of those sample types. The immunoSEQ Assay, a bias-controlled multiplex PCR, was used to amplify TCRbeta CDR3 regions from genomic DNA. The original pipeline was this. The number of nucleated cells in each sample was estimated from the amplification of reference gene primers within the assay. To quantify the absolute abundance of each unique TCRbeta CDR3 rearrangement, sequence reads were collapsed and filtered. For each sample, productive Simpson clonality was calculated as the square root of Simpson's diversity index over productive rearrangements. TCRdb retrieved this table from immuneACCESS and kept in-frame rearrangements only. Not all clones are present; in checked studies, unresolved V genes account for under half, and no reason is known for the remainder. For V, J and clone size, that table is used; D and trimming come from the DNA. The sample table contains roughly 170,000 clones; only one count was recorded for about 85% of them. Over 5% of the sample belongs to the ten largest clones.

Source material: peripheral blood. The receptor was isolated from a woman aged 50 to 65 with COVID-19, enrolled during active disease. The chain was built from TRBV4-2 and TRBJ2-3; the central 11 bases match TRBD2. The CDR3 here reads CASSQAVGGASGGTDTQYF. DNA sequence: TGTGCCAGCAGCCAAGCCGTGGGTGGAGCTAGCGGGGGGACAGATACGCAGTATTTT.